The entry below describes one TCR beta chain. The antigen is unknown. These data originate in a study of cytomegalovirus exposure and HLA in healthy donors. The overall study: Unique TCR beta sequences numbering over 100 million came from about 180 million T cells in an earlier analysis.

This CDR3 has 13 amino acids. V gave up 0 bases and J gave up 7 bases, with 7 bases separating them. CDR1 is MGHRA and CDR2 is YSYEKL in the germline V gene. General study findings and limits: Cytomegalovirus association was assigned to some 160 TCR beta chains. Immune exposure data for these donors was limited to CMV serostatus.

The PCR contained 60 Vbeta and 13 Jbeta primers. Generated by immunoSEQ multiplex PCR, the TCRdb table keeps only in-frame clones and is missing some. Of 75,000 to 95,000 clones listed, around 78% are singletons. The chain uses TRBV4-1 and TRBJ2-1, with D possibly matching TRBD1 (5 bases). The sequence came from a male donor in good health and CMV-seropositive. The sample comprised PBMCs. CDR3 DNA sequence: TGCGCCAGCAGCCAAGAGGGGCGGAATGAGCAGTTCTTC. Amino acids: CASSQEGRNEQFF.